This TCR beta chain was recovered during a study of T cell responses to AZD1222 COVID-19 vaccine. Study-wide points: Clonal diversity was possibly underestimated; the donors were predominantly white British and more often female.

Turning to this clone: What it recognizes is unknown.

This CDR3 contains 15 residues. Germline trimming cut 3 bases from V and 5 bases from J; bases unmatched to any gene: 6. Germline V gene sequence: CDR1 SGHAT, CDR2 FQNNGV. Using immunoSEQ multiplex PCR, the repertoire was profiled, and TCRdb retains in-frame clones only, with some absent. Among about 74,000 clones listed, 80% to 95% were seen once. Pooling of second doses given at about 4 or about 12 weeks was done. This specimen was peripheral blood, taken 28 days after the second AZD1222 dose. This receptor was identified in an adult who received the AZD1222 COVID-19 vaccine. J is TRBJ2-2 and V is TRBV11-2; 7 bases map to TRBD1. The CDR3 is CASSFDRVGTGELFF. The CDR3 bases are TGTGCCAGCAGCTTCGACAGGGTTGGAACCGGGGAGCTGTTTTTT.